This T cell receptor beta chain is from a study of T cells in Graves' hyperthyroidism and ophthalmopathy. This clonotype appeared many times. Its specificity is not known. Investigators excluded patients with uncontrolled infection, other autoimmune disease, pregnancy or lactation. Diagnoses were made from clinical symptoms, serum measures (thyroxine and TRAb), thyroid ultrasound and orbital computed tomography. The PBMCs were taken from approximately 11 ml of fresh peripheral blood. The CDR3 regions of TCR beta were amplified from RNA transcripts. The TCR CDR3 was amplified in a first-round RT-PCR using the HTBI primer set. TCRdb re-derived calls from the multiplex PCR reads in MiXCR, one entry per CDR3 protein. The sample lists a few hundred thousand distinct CDR3 sequences, more than 15% occurring once. Study observations and caveats: A model of 13 V-J pairs discriminated ophthalmopathy from stable hyperthyroidism.

The source of this sequence is a woman under 40 with Graves' hyperthyroidism. The sequenced sample was blood.

CDR3 nucleotide sequence: TGTGCCAGCAGTTTATTGGGGCACCAGGAGGACGAGCAGTACTTC. It translates to CASSLLGHQEDEQYF. The chain combines TRBV27 with TRBJ2-7; D possibly uses TRBD1 or TRBD2 (5 bases each). V shed 1 base and J shed 5 bases, with 15 bases lying between them. The CDR3 contains 15 residues. CDR1 is MNHEY and CDR2 is SMNVEV in the germline V gene (reference sequence).